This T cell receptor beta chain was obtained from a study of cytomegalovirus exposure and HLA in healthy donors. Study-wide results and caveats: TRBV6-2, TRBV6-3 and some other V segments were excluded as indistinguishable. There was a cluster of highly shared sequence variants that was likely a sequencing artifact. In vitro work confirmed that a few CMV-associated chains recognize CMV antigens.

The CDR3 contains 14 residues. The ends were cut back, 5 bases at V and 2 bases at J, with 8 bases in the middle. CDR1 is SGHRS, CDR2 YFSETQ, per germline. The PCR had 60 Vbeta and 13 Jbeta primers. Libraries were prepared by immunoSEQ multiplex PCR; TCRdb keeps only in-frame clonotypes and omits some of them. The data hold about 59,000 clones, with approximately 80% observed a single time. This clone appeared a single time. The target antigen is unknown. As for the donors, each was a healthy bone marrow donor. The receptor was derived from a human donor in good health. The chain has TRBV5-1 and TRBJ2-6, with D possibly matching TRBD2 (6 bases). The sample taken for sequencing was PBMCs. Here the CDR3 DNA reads TGCGCCAGCAGGGAGGGTACTGGGGCCAACGTCCTGACTTTC. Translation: CASREGTGANVLTF. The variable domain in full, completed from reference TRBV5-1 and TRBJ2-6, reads KAGVTQTPRYLIKTRGQQVTLSCSPISGHRSVSWYQQTPGQGLQFLFEYFSETQRNKGNFPGRFSGRQFSNSRSEMNVSTLELGDSALYLCASREGTGANVLTFGAGSRLTVL.